What follows are 25 T cell receptor beta chains derived from one specimen sequenced in a study of blood T cell repertoires in COVID-19. Sequencing was performed with immunoSEQ multiplex PCR; in TCRdb, only in-frame clones are kept and a portion is missing. Altogether some 38,000 clones are present, approximately 91% being singletons, with the ten largest covering approximately 20%. Sample: peripheral blood. The receptors derive from a man in his 70s with acute or convalescent COVID-19.

This chain uses TRBV5-5 with TRBJ2-2, with a tentative D call TRBD2 (6 bases). Between the trimmed V and J ends, which lost 0 bases and 1 base, there was a span of 7 bases. The germline V gene encodes CDR1 SGHKS and CDR2 YYEKEE (reference sequence). This CDR3 region has 15 residues. CDR3 in DNA: TGTGCCAGCAGCTTGGGGGGAGGGAACACCGGGGAGCTGTTTTTT. Its protein is CASSLGGGNTGELFF. Drawing the rest from reference TRBV5-5 and TRBJ2-2, the complete variable domain is DAGVTQSPTHLIKTRGQQVTLRCSPISGHKSVSWYQQVLGQGPQFIFQYYEKEERGRGNFPDRFSARQFPNYSSELNVNALLLGDSALYLCASSLGGGNTGELFFGEGSRLTVL.

This sequence joins TRBV3-1 (or the pseudogene TRBV3-2) and TRBJ2-7, with D perhaps TRBD2 (6 bases). V dropped 6 bases and J dropped 1 base, with 16 bases sitting between them. This CDR3 is 15 amino acids long. Germline assignment: CDR1 LGHDT and CDR2 YNNKEL (reference sequence). CDR3 nucleotide sequence: TGTGCCAGCAGTCCCACCTCGACTAGATCCTACGAGCAGTACTTC. The encoded protein is CASSPTSTRSYEQYF.

J is TRBJ2-1 and V is TRBV11-1; 7 nucleotides match TRBD1. Losses at the gene ends were 4 bases for V and 3 bases for J; bases not matched to a gene: 9. CDR1 is SGHAT, CDR2 FQDESV, per germline (reference sequence). The CDR3 has 16 amino acids. CDR3 DNA sequence: TGTGCCAGCAGCTCAGGGACCGACAGGGTCTACAATGAGCAGTTCTTC. Its translation: CASSSGTDRVYNEQFF.

The chain uses TRBV3-1 (or the pseudogene TRBV3-2) and TRBJ1-5; D is undetermined. Trimming cost V 1 base and J 3 bases, with 7 bases left between them. This CDR3 has 14 residues. Per germline, CDR1 LGHDT and CDR2 YNNKEL (reference sequence). The CDR3 spells CASSQGRINQPQHF. CDR3 DNA sequence: TGTGCCAGCAGCCAAGGCAGGATCAATCAGCCCCAGCATTTT.

This clone has a handful of counts. CDR3 residues: CASYNGAGGVGTEAFF. The CDR3 DNA reads as TGTGCCAGCTACAATGGGGCAGGGGGTGTCGGCACTGAAGCTTTCTTT. The chain joins TRBV18 to TRBJ1-1, with TRBD1 matching 7 bases. Germline trimming cut 7 bases from V and 4 bases from J; bases unmatched to any gene: 15. This CDR3 has 16 residues. Per the germline V gene, CDR1 is KGHSH and CDR2 is LQKENI.

This chain links TRBV28 with TRBJ2-7; 12 bases match TRBD2. The V gene end was trimmed by 5 bases and the J gene end by 5 bases; junction bases not matched to a gene: 4. The CDR3 extends over 14 amino acids. Germline V gene data show CDR1 as MDHEN and CDR2 as SYDVKM. CDR3 bases: TGTGCCAGCAGTCGGACTAGCGGGAACGACGAGCAGTACTTC. Translated: CASSRTSGNDEQYF.

The CDR3 here is CASSPLRQGNTEAFF. The CDR3 DNA reads as TGTGCCAGCTCACCTCTGAGACAGGGGAACACTGAAGCTTTCTTT. This chain uses TRBV18 with TRBJ1-1, with 7 bases matching TRBD1. The germline CDR1 and CDR2 sequences are KGHSH and LQKENI. The CDR3 consists of 15 residues. The J segment lost 1 base and the V segment lost 3 bases, leaving 5 bases of the junction unmatched.

The genes are TRBV7-9 and TRBJ1-2; 7 nucleotides match TRBD1. Germline V CDR1 and CDR2: SEHNR, FQNEAQ (reference sequence). V was pared by 2 bases and J by 5 bases, with 5 bases of the junction left unmatched. This CDR3 is 14 amino acids long. CDR3 protein: CASSLRDRPYGYTF. CDR3 coding DNA: TGTGCCAGCAGCTTACGGGACAGACCATATGGCTACACCTTC.

The chain has TRBV3-1 (or the pseudogene TRBV3-2) and TRBJ2-2, with 8 bases fitting TRBD1. The CDR3 contains 17 residues. With 2 bases clipped from V and 2 bases from J, the junction kept 7 bases outside the gene matches. CDR1 and CDR2 from the germline V gene are LGHDT and YNNKEL (reference sequence). The CDR3: CASSQIPGQGNTGELFF. In nucleotides, the CDR3 is TGTGCCAGCAGCCAAATCCCCGGACAGGGCAACACCGGGGAGCTGTTTTTT.

The chain links TRBV29-1 to TRBJ2-2, with 7 bases that match TRBD2. This CDR3 has 14 amino acids. The germline V gene encodes CDR1 SQVTM and CDR2 ANQGSEA. Germline trimming cut 4 bases from V and 1 base from J; bases unmatched to any gene: 3. CDR3: CSVGASGNTGELFF. In nucleotides, the CDR3 is TGCAGCGTTGGGGCTAGCGGGAACACCGGGGAGCTGTTTTTT.

As DNA, the CDR3 is TGTGCCAGCAGTTACCGATCTCTCCAGGGGTACGGCTACACCTTC. It is translated as CASSYRSLQGYGYTF. The rearrangement joins TRBV6-5 to TRBJ1-2; D might be TRBD1 (6 bases). From germline, CDR1 is MNHEY and CDR2 SVGAGI. Trimming left V 2 bases short and J 8 bases short, with 18 bases between. This CDR3 has 15 amino acids.

V gene TRBV3-1 (or the pseudogene TRBV3-2) combines with J gene TRBJ1-1, with D possibly TRBD1 on 6 matching bases. Germline values: CDR1 LGHDT, CDR2 YNNKEL (reference sequence). This CDR3 contains 15 residues. Trimming stripped 2 bases from V and 5 bases from J, with 15 bases between. CDR3 protein: CASSQSTGYLTEAFF. The CDR3 region has the DNA TGTGCCAGCAGCCAATCTACAGGGTATCTGACTGAAGCTTTCTTT.

The chain links TRBV7-6 to TRBJ2-7, with TRBD2 matching over 8 bases. The CDR3 length is 15 residues. Germline V gene lookup returns CDR1 SGHVS and CDR2 FNYEAQ. Trimming cost V 2 bases and J 2 bases; bases outside gene matches: 5. The CDR3 protein is CASSLTPSGPYEQYF. CDR3 nucleotide sequence: TGTGCCAGCAGCTTAACGCCTAGCGGGCCCTACGAGCAGTACTTC.

The chain recombines TRBV28 with TRBJ1-1; 10 bases align to TRBD1. This CDR3 has 14 residues. V dropped 10 bases and J dropped 2; count of bases not matched to a gene: 7. Germline V gene data show CDR1 as MDHEN and CDR2 as SYDVKM. CDR3 amino acids: CATSGTGVNTEAFF. CDR3 nucleotides: TGTGCCACCTCCGGGACAGGGGTTAACACTGAAGCTTTCTTT.

This clone turned up a few times. The rearrangement links TRBV5-1 to TRBJ1-4; maybe TRBD1 (5 bases). CDR3 length equals 12 residues. The germline gives CDR1 SGHRS, CDR2 YFSETQ. V was pared by 1 base and J by 8 bases, with 6 bases between. The DNA of the CDR3 is TGCGCCAGCAGCTTGCGGGGGGAAAAACTGTTTTTT. Translated: CASSLRGEKLFF. The full variable domain, completed using reference TRBV5-1 and TRBJ1-4, is KAGVTQTPRYLIKTRGQQVTLSCSPISGHRSVSWYQQTPGQGLQFLFEYFSETQRNKGNFPGRFSGRQFSNSRSEMNVSTLELGDSALYLCASSLRGEKLFFGSGTQLSVL.

The V call is TRBV5-6, the J call TRBJ2-7, with TRBD1 matching 8 bases. Germline values: CDR1 SGHDT, CDR2 YYEEEE. V shed 6 bases and J 1 base; nucleotides not matched to a gene: 12. The CDR3 covers 16 residues. CDR3 DNA: TGTGCCAGCAACCCACAGGGGGTGGGAGATTCCTACGAGCAGTACTTC. Its protein is CASNPQGVGDSYEQYF. Drawing the rest from reference TRBV5-6 and TRBJ2-7, the complete variable domain is DAGVTQSPTHLIKTRGQQVTLRCSPKSGHDTVSWYQQALGQGPQFIFQYYEEEERQRGNFPDRFSGHQFPNYSSELNVNALLLGDSALYLCASNPQGVGDSYEQYFGPGTRLTVT.

J is TRBJ2-2 and V is TRBV4-1; TRBD2 matches at 12 bases. This CDR3 comprises 17 residues. Germline V gene sequence: CDR1 MGHRA, CDR2 YSYEKL. Trimming cost V 2 bases and J 2 bases; bases outside gene matches: 3. CDR3 sequence (DNA): TGCGCCAGCAGCCAAACTAGCGGGAGGCGAAACACCGGGGAGCTGTTTTTT. Translation: CASSQTSGRRNTGELFF.

The J gene is TRBJ2-7, the V gene TRBV10-3; possible D gene TRBD2, 5 bases. Trimming removed 3 bases from V and 1 base from J, with 31 bases in between. CDR3 size: 21 residues. Germline CDR1 and CDR2: ENHRY and SYGVKD. The CDR3 here is CAISDLEAGQQSKLLSYEQYF. CDR3 nucleotides: TGTGCCATCAGTGACCTTGAGGCGGGCCAACAATCAAAACTTCTATCCTACGAGCAGTACTTC.

The chain combines TRBV11-3 with TRBJ2-2, with TRBD1 matching over 7 bases. The V segment lost 2 bases and the J segment 6 bases; nucleotides outside the gene matches: 6. There are 15 residues in the CDR3. Per germline, CDR1 SGHNT and CDR2 YENEEA. The CDR3 protein is CASSLRQGWSGELFF. CDR3 bases: TGTGCCAGCAGCTTACGACAGGGCTGGTCCGGGGAGCTGTTTTTT.

V is TRBV13 and J is TRBJ2-7, with D tentatively TRBD1 (5 bases). V lost 2 bases, J lost 7 bases, and 15 bases lay in between. Germline CDR1 is PRHDT and CDR2 is FYEKMQ (reference sequence). The CDR3 covers 14 residues. The CDR3 nucleotides read TGTGCCAGCAGCTTAATGTCAGGGTATGGTGAGCAGTACTTC. Encoded protein: CASSLMSGYGEQYF. Looking up the rest from reference TRBV13 and TRBJ2-7 gives the full variable domain: AAGVIQSPRHLIKEKRETATLKCYPIPRHDTVYWYQQGPGQDPQFLISFYEKMQSDKGSIPDRFSAQQFSDYHSELNMSSLELGDSALYFCASSLMSGYGEQYFGPGTRLTVT.

A single count supports this clone. The rearrangement joins TRBV5-1 to TRBJ1-2; the D is unclear. The V and J ends lost 0 bases and 4 bases respectively, with 16 bases between them. Per germline, CDR1 SGHRS and CDR2 YFSETQ. The CDR3 has 16 amino acids. The CDR3 nucleotides read TGCGCCAGCAGCTTGGAGCGCGGAAGGGAGGGCTATGGCTACACCTTC. Translated, it gives CASSLERGREGYGYTF.

This chain links TRBV29-1 with TRBJ1-2, with D possibly being TRBD1 (5 bases). The CDR3 is 13 amino acids. CDR1 is SQVTM and CDR2 is ANQGSEA in the germline V gene. The ends were cut back, 7 bases at V and 6 bases at J, with 18 bases in the middle. In nucleotides, the CDR3 is TGCAGCGCCCGGAGGGGTTCGGCACATGGCTACACCTTC. Its translation is CSARRGSAHGYTF.

V and J are TRBV4-2 and TRBJ1-2; TRBD1 matches 8 bases. This CDR3 spans 17 amino acids. CDR1 is LGHNA and CDR2 is YNFKEQ in the germline V gene. V dropped 0 bases and J dropped 8; count of bases not matched to a gene: 14. In DNA, the CDR3 is TGTGCCAGCAGCCAAGATCACCCCCAACAGGGGGTAGGAGGCTACACCTTC. The encoded protein is CASSQDHPQQGVGGYTF.

V gene TRBV28 combines with J gene TRBJ2-2, with D possibly TRBD1 on 5 matching bases. Trimming removed 10 bases at V and 8 bases at J, with 14 bases between. There are 12 residues in the CDR3. Germline loops: CDR1 MDHEN, CDR2 SYDVKM. The CDR3 loop is CAIGPTGGELFF. The CDR3 DNA is TGTGCCATCGGTCCAACAGGAGGGGAGCTGTTTTTT.

The chain employs TRBV4-3 and TRBJ1-4; 7 positions match TRBD1. This CDR3 spans 19 amino acids. CDR1 and CDR2 from the germline V gene are LGHNA and YSLEER. J gave up 0 bases and V 4 bases, and 14 bases lay outside the gene matches. The CDR3: CASSLEGGRGFATNEKLFF. The CDR3 nucleotides read TGCGCCAGCAGCCTCGAAGGGGGCCGGGGTTTTGCAACTAATGAAAAACTGTTTTTT.